One and the same sample provided the 12 T cell receptor beta chains below, sequenced in a study of response to subunit inactivated influenza vaccine. TCRdb independently ran MiXCR on the RT-PCR reads; one entry per CDR3 protein. The table records more than 700,000 distinct CDR3 sequences, approximately 21% of them present only once. The material was PBMCs from blood, obtained around 5 days after vaccination. Source of these receptors: a man aged 50 or older who received an inactivated influenza vaccine.

This clonotype was detected only a few times. The chain has TRBV29-1 and TRBJ2-1, with D tentatively TRBD2 (7 bases). V was trimmed by 7 bases and J by 0 bases, leaving 22 bases between them. There are 17 residues in the CDR3. Germline V lookup: CDR1 SQVTM, CDR2 ANQGSEA. This CDR3 reads CSGLVTGLGGSYNEQFF. The CDR3 DNA sequence: TGCAGCGGCTTAGTGACCGGACTAGGGGGCTCCTACAATGAGCAGTTCTTC.

The genes are TRBV7-9 and TRBJ2-7; 9 positions agree with TRBD2. The V and J ends lost 11 bases and 3 bases, in that order; junction bases with no gene match: 8. CDR1 is SEHNR and CDR2 is FQNEAQ in the germline V gene (reference sequence). The CDR3 is 13 amino acids. CDR3 DNA: TGTGCCGGGGGACTAGCTGCCGGCTACGAGCAGTACTTC. Residues: CAGGLAAGYEQYF.

A few counts support this clonotype. The genes are TRBV13 and TRBJ2-5; D gene uncertain. This CDR3 has 13 amino acids. The V gene's germline CDR1 is PRHDT and CDR2 FYEKMQ (reference sequence). The V end was cut by 3 bases, the J end by 5 bases, with 10 bases between. The CDR3 loop is CASSFRSDETQYF. CDR3 sequence (DNA): TGTGCCAGCAGCTTTCGAAGCGATGAGACCCAGTACTTC.

This clonotype has more than one count but fewer than ten. The V call is TRBV7-2, the J call TRBJ2-7; D call uncertain. CDR3 length equals 14 residues. CDR1 is SGHTA and CDR2 is FQGNSA in the germline V gene. V shed 5 bases and J shed 3 bases, with 14 bases lying between them. CDR3 DNA: TGTGCCAGCAGCCCCCATTTCCAAAACTACGAGCAGTACTTC. This codes for CASSPHFQNYEQYF.

The table lists this clonotype with a few counts. The V call is TRBV9, the J call TRBJ2-7, with TRBD1 as a possible D gene (6 bases). V lost 4 bases and J lost 2, with 13 bases in between. This CDR3 is built from 14 residues. Germline lookup yields CDR1 SGDLS and CDR2 YYNGEE. This CDR3 is CASSMGAGPYEQYF. The DNA of the CDR3 is TGTGCCAGCAGCATGGGGGCAGGGCCCTACGAGCAGTACTTC. The whole variable domain, remainder taken from reference TRBV9 and TRBJ2-7, is DSGVTQTPKHLITATGQRVTLRCSPRSGDLSVYWYQQSLDQGLQFLIQYYNGEERAKGNILERFSAQQFPDLHSELNLSSLELGDSALYFCASSMGAGPYEQYFGPGTRLTVT.

The chain carries TRBV4-1 and TRBJ2-5; 13 nucleotides line up with TRBD2. V lost 0 bases and J lost 4; bases outside the gene matches: 5. Germline V gene lookup returns CDR1 MGHRA and CDR2 YSYEKL. The CDR3 covers 17 residues. Written as DNA, the CDR3 is TGCGCCAGCAGCCAAGATCCCACTAGCGGGGGGGGAGAGACCCAGTACTTC. Translated, it gives CASSQDPTSGGGETQYF.

The chain links TRBV4-1 to TRBJ1-1; the D is unclear. Germline V gives CDR1 MGHRA, CDR2 YSYEKL. The CDR3 length is 17 residues. Trimming took 1 base from V and 4 from J, leaving 19 bases between them. DNA for the CDR3: TGCGCCAGCAGCCAAGGACTGTTGGAATCGGGGAGCACTGAAGCTTTCTTT. Translation: CASSQGLLESGSTEAFF.

This clonotype has a handful of counts. The rearrangement joins TRBV20-1 to TRBJ2-5; 8 nucleotides align to TRBD2. This CDR3 is built from 13 residues. Germline V gives CDR1 DFQATT, CDR2 SNEGSKA (reference sequence). V dropped 6 bases and J dropped 5; count of bases not matched to a gene: 8. The CDR3 DNA reads as TGCAGTGCCCTCGGGGGGGCCTTGGAGACCCAGTACTTC. It encodes CSALGGALETQYF.

The table lists this clonotype with a count of one. J is TRBJ2-7 and V is TRBV9; 8 bases fit TRBD2. CDR3 size: 15 residues. Germline-derived CDR1 and CDR2 are SGDLS and YYNGEE. V lost 3 bases, J lost 0 bases, and 5 bases stayed unmatched. The CDR3 is CASSETSGSSYEQYF. As DNA, the CDR3 is TGTGCCAGCAGCGAAACTAGCGGTAGCTCCTACGAGCAGTACTTC.

In its sample, this clonotype was seen a few times. The V call is TRBV6-1, the J call TRBJ2-7, with 16 bases aligning to TRBD2. V dropped 6 bases and J dropped 5; count of bases not matched to a gene: 4. The CDR3 covers 15 residues. Germline CDR1 is MNHNS and CDR2 is SASEGT. CDR3 nucleotide sequence: TGTGCCAGCAGGGAGGGACTAGCGGGAGGGAACGAGCAGTACTTC. This encodes CASREGLAGGNEQYF.

The gene calls are TRBV30 and TRBJ2-5; D not resolved. Germline CDR1 is GTSNPN and CDR2 is SVGIG (reference sequence). The CDR3 totals 14 residues. Between the trimmed V and J ends, which lost 0 bases and 4 bases, there was a span of 12 bases. In DNA form, the CDR3 reads TGTGCCTGGAGTGTAGGTCGCGTTCCAGAGACCCAGTACTTC. Translation gives CAWSVGRVPETQYF.

This clonotype was observed many times. This sequence joins TRBV12-3 or TRBV12-4 and TRBJ2-3; 14 bases are a match to TRBD2. This CDR3 contains 15 residues. J gave up 4 bases and V 6 bases, and 3 bases lay outside the gene matches. This CDR3 is CASSTTSGGADTQYF. As DNA, the CDR3 is TGTGCCAGCAGCACGACTAGCGGGGGGGCAGATACGCAGTATTTT.